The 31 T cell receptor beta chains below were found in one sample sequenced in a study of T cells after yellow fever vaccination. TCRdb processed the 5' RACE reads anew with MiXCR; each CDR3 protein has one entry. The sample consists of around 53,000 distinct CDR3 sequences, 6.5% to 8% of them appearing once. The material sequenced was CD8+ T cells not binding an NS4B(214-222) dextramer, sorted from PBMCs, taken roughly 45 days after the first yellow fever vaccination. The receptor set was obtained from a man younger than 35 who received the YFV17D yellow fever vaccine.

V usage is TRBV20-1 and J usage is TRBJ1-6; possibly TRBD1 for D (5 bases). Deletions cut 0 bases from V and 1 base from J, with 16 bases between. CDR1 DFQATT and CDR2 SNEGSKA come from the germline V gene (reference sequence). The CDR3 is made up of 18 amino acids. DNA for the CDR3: TGCAGTGCTAGAGATTTTAGGTCTGAGGGGTCCTATAATTCACCCCTCCACTTT. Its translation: CSARDFRSEGSYNSPLHF.

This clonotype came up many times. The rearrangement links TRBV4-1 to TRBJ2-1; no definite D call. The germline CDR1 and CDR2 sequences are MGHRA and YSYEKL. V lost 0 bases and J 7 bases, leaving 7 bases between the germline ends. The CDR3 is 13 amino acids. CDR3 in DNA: TGCGCCAGCAGCCAAGATATGGCTAATGAGCAGTTCTTC. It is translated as CASSQDMANEQFF.

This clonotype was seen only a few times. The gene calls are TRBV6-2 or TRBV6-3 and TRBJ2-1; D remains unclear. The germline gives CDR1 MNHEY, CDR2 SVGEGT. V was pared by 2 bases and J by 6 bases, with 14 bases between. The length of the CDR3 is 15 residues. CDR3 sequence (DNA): TGTGCCAGCAGTTACATCGAAACCGGTGGCAATGAGCAGTTCTTC. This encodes CASSYIETGGNEQFF.

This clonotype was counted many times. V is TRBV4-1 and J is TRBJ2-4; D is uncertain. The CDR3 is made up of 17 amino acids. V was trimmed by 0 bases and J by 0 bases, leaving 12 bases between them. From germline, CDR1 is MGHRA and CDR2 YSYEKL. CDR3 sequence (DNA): TGCGCCAGCAGCCAAGATCAAACGGACCTAGCCAAAAACATTCAGTACTTC. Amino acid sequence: CASSQDQTDLAKNIQYF.

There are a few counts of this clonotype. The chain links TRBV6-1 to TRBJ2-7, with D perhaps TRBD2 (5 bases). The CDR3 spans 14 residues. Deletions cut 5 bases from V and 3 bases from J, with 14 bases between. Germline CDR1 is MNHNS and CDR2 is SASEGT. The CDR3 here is CASSPGMRIYEQYF. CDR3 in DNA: TGTGCCAGCAGTCCCGGGATGCGCATCTACGAGCAGTACTTC.

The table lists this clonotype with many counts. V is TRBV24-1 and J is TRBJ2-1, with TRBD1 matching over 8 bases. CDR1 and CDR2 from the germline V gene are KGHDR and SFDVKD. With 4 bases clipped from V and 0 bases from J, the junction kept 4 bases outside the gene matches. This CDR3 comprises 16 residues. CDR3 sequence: CATSDRTGGSYNEQFF. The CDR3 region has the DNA TGTGCCACCAGTGACCGCACAGGGGGCTCCTACAATGAGCAGTTCTTC.

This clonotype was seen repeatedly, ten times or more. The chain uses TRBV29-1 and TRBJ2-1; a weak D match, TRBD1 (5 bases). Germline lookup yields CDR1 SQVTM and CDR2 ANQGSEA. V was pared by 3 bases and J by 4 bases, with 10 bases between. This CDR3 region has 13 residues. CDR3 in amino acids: CSVEAGIYNEQFF. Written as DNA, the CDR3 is TGCAGCGTTGAGGCAGGGATTTACAATGAGCAGTTCTTC.

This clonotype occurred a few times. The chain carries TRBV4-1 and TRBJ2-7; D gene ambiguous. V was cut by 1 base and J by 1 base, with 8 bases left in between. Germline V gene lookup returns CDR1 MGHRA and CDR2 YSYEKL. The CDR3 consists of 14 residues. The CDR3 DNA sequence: TGCGCCAGCAGCCAAGCCGCCAGTTCCTACGAGCAGTACTTC. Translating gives CASSQAASSYEQYF.

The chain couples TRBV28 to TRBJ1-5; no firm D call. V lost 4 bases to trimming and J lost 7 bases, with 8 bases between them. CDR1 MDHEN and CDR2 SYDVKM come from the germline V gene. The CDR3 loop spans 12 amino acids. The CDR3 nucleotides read TGTGCCAGCAGTTATGGGAAGCAGCCCCAGCATTTT. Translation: CASSYGKQPQHF.

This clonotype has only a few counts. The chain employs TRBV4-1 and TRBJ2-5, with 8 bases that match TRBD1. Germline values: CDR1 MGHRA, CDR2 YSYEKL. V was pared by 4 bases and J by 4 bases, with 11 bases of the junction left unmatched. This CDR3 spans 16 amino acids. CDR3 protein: CASSRTEDRESETQYF. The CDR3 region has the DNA TGCGCCAGCAGCCGTACAGAGGACAGGGAGTCAGAGACCCAGTACTTC.

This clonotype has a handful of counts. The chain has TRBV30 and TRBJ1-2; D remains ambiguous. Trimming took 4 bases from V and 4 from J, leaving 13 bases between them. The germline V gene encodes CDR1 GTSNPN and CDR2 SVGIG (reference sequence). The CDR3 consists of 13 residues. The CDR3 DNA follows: TGTGCCTGGATCCACGAACGGACCTATGGCTACACCTTC. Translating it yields CAWIHERTYGYTF.

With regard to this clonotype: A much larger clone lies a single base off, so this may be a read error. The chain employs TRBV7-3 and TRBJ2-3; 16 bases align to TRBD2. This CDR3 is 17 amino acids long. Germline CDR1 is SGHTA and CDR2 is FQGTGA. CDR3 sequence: CAISSGLAGGPTDTQYF. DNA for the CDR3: TGTGCCATCAGCTCGGGACTAGCGGGGGGGCCTACAGATACGCAGTATTTT.

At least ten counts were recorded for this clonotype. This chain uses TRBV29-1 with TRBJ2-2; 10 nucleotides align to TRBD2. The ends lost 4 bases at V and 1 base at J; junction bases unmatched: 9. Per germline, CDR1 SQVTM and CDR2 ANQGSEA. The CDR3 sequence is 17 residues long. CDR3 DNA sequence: TGCAGCGTTGGGGGATACCTAGCGGGGGAGAACACCGGGGAGCTGTTTTTT. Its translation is CSVGGYLAGENTGELFF.

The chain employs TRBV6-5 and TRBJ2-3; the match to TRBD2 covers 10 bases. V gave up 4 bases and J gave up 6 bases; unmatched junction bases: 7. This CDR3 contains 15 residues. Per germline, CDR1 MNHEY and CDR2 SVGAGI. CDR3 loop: CASSWERGGSDTQYF. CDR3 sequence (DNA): TGTGCCAGCAGTTGGGAGCGGGGGGGCAGCGATACGCAGTATTTT.

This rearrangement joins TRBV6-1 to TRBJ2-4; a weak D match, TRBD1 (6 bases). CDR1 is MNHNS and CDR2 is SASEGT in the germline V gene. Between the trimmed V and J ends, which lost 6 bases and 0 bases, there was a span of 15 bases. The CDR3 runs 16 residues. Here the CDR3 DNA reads TGTGCCAGCAGAGCTACAGGGACCCTAGCCAAAAACATTCAGTACTTC. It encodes CASRATGTLAKNIQYF.

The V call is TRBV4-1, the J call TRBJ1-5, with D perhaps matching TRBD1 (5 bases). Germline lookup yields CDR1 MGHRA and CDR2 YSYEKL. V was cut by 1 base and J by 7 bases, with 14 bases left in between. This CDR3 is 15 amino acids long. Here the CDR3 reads CASSQVTGERQPQHF. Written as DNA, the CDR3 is TGCGCCAGCAGCCAAGTCACGGGGGAAAGGCAGCCCCAGCATTTT.

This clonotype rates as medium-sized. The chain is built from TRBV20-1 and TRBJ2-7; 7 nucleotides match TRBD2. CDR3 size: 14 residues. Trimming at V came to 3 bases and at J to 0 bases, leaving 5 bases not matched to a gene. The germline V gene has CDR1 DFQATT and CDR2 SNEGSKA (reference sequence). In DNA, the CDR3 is TGCAGTGCTAGGTCGAGCGGGGACTCCTACGAGCAGTACTTC. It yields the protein CSARSSGDSYEQYF.

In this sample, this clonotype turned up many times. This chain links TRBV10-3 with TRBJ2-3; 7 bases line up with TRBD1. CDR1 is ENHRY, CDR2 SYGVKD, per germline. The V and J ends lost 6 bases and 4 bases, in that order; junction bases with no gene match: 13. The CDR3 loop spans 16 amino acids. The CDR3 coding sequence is TGTGCCATCAGCGCACAGGGGAATGGGGGAGCAGATACGCAGTATTTT. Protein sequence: CAISAQGNGGADTQYF.

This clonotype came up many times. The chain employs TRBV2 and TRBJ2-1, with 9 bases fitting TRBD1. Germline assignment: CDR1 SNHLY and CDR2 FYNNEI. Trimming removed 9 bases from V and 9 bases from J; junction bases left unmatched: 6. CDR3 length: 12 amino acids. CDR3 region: CARRTGVGEQFF. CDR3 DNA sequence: TGTGCCAGACGGACAGGGGTCGGTGAGCAGTTCTTC.

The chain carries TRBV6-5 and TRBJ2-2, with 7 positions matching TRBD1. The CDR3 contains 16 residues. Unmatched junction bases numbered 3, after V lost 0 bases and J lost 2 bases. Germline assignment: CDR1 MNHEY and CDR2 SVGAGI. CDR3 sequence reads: CASSYSTGYNTGELFF. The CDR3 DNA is TGTGCCAGCAGTTACTCGACAGGGTACAACACCGGGGAGCTGTTTTTT.

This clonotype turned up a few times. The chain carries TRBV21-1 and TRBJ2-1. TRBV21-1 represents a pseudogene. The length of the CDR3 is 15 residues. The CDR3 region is CASSPINASYNEQFF. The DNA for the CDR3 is TGTGCCAGCAGTCCCATTAACGCCTCCTACAATGAGCAGTTCTTC.

DNA for the CDR3: TGTGCCAGCAGCTTTAGGACTGTAGGCTCTGGGGCCAACGTCCTGACTTTC. Encoded protein: CASSFRTVGSGANVLTF. The chain has TRBV7-9 and TRBJ2-6; D might be TRBD2 (5 bases). This CDR3 has 17 residues. Germline values: CDR1 SEHNR, CDR2 FQNEAQ (reference sequence). Deletions cut 3 bases from V and 0 bases from J, with 12 bases between.

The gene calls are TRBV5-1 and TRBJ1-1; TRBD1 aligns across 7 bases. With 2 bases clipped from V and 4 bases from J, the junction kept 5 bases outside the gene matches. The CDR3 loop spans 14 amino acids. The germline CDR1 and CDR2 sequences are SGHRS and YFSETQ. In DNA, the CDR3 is TGCGCCAGCAGCTTCAGGGGGGGAAGCACTGAAGCTTTCTTT. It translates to CASSFRGGSTEAFF.

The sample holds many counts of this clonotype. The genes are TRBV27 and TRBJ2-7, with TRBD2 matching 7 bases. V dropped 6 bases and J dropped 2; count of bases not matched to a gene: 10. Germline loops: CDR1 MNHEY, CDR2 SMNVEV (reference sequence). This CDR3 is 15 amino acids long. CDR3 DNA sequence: TGTGCCAGCAGGCCCGGGGCGGGGGTTGCCTACGAGCAGTACTTC. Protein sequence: CASRPGAGVAYEQYF.

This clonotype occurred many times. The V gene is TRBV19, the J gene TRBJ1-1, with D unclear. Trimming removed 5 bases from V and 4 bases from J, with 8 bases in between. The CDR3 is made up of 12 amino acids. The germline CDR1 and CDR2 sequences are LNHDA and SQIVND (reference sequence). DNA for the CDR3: TGTGCCAGTAGTTCGGGGAGCACTGAAGCTTTCTTT. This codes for CASSSGSTEAFF.

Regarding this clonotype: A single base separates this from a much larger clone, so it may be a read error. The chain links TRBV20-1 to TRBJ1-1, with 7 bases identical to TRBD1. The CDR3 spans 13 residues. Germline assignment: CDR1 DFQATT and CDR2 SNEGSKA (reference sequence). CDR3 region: CSATPGQTPEDFF. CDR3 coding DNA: TGCAGTGCTACCCCGGGACAGACCCCTGAAGATTTCTTT.

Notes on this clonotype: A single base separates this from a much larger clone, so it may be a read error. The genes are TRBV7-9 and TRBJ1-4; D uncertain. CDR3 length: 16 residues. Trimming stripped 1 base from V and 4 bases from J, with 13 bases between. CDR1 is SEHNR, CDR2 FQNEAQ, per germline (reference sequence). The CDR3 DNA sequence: TGTGCCAGCAGCTTAGGCCGAGCGAGTAGTAATGAAAAACTGTTTTTT. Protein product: CASSLGRASSNEKLFF.

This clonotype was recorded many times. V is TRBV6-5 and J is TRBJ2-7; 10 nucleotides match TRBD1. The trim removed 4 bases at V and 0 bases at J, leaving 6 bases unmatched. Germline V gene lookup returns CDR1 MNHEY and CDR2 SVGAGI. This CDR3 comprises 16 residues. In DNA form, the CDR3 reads TGTGCCAGCAGTTCGGACAGGGGGGCAAGCTCCTACGAGCAGTACGTC. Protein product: CASSSDRGASSYEQYV.

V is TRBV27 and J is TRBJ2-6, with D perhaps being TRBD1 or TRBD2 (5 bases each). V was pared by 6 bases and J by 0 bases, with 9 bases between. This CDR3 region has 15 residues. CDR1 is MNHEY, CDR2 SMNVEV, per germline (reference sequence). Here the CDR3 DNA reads TGTGCCAGCAGGCTTGGGGGCTCTGGGGCCAACGTCCTGACTTTC. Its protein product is CASRLGGSGANVLTF.

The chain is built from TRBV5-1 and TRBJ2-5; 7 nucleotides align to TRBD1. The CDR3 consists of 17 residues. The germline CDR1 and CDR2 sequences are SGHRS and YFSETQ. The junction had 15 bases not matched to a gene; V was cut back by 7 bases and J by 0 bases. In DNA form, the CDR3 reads TGCGCCAGCGGAGTAAGAAGGGGGCATTGGTACCAAGAGACCCAGTACTTC. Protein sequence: CASGVRRGHWYQETQYF.

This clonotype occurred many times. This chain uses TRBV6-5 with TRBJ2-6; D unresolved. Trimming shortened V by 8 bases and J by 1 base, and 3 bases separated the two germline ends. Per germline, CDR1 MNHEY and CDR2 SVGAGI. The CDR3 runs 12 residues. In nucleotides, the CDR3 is TGTGCCAGCGGATCTGGGGCCAACGTCCTGACTTTC. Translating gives CASGSGANVLTF.